One and the same sample provided the 12 T cell receptor beta chains below, sequenced in a study of cytomegalovirus exposure and HLA in healthy donors. TCRdb's copy holds only in-frame clones and misses some; the assay was immunoSEQ multiplex PCR. The data hold roughly 200,000 clones, with about nine tenths observed a single time. Sample: PBMCs. The receptors derive from a man between 25 and 39 years old in good health and CMV-seropositive.

This chain uses TRBV30 with TRBJ1-1; D not certain. Between the trimmed V and J ends, which lost 2 bases and 4 bases, there was a span of 20 bases. In germline, CDR1 is GTSNPN, CDR2 SVGIG (reference sequence). CDR3 length equals 16 residues. The CDR3 DNA sequence: TGTGCCTGGAGTCCGGGCTTGAGGGTTCGGGCCACTGAAGCTTTCTTT. Translated, it gives CAWSPGLRVRATEAFF. The full variable domain, its missing parts supplied by reference TRBV30 and TRBJ1-1, is SQTIHQWPATLVQPVGSPLSLECTVEGTSNPNLYWYRQAAGRGLQLLFYSVGIGQISSEVPQNLSASRPQDRQFILSSKKLLLSDSGFYLCAWSPGLRVRATEAFFGQGTRLTVV.

J is TRBJ1-2 and V is TRBV5-1; D gene ambiguous. Germline CDR1 reads SGHRS; CDR2 reads YFSETQ. V lost 2 bases, J lost 8 bases, and 10 bases lay in between. This CDR3 spans 12 amino acids. CDR3 protein: CASSFEGTGYTF. The CDR3 DNA is TGCGCCAGCAGCTTTGAAGGAACGGGCTACACCTTC.

The chain recombines TRBV19 with TRBJ2-2; 7 positions match TRBD1. CDR3 length: 15 amino acids. CDR1 is LNHDA, CDR2 SQIVND, per germline (reference sequence). V was clipped by 5 bases and J by 5 bases; unmatched bases: 8. In DNA form, the CDR3 reads TGTGCCAGTAGTCGCTGGAGCAGGGGGACCGGGGAGCTGTTTTTT. Protein sequence: CASSRWSRGTGELFF.

The genes are TRBV20-1 and TRBJ1-1; weak D call: TRBD1 (6 bases). This CDR3 has 11 amino acids. The V gene's germline CDR1 is DFQATT and CDR2 SNEGSKA (reference sequence). V was trimmed by 0 bases and J by 11 bases, leaving 10 bases between them. DNA of the CDR3: TGCAGTGCTAGAGATTGGGGGGCTGCTTTCTTT. Translation: CSARDWGAAFF.

The genes are TRBV6-5 and TRBJ1-4, with D possibly matching TRBD1 (5 bases). The V end was cut by 5 bases, the J end by 7 bases, with 17 bases between. Germline V gene data show CDR1 as MNHEY and CDR2 as SVGAGI. The CDR3 runs to 15 residues. The chain's CDR3 is CASSPLPRVSEKLFF. The CDR3, as DNA: TGTGCCAGCAGTCCTCTCCCCAGGGTTAGTGAAAAACTGTTTTTT.

This chain's CDR3 is CASSSSGKPTDTQYF. The CDR3 nucleotides read TGTGCCAGCAGCTCCAGCGGGAAACCCACAGATACGCAGTATTTT. V is TRBV7-9 and J is TRBJ2-3, with 7 bases fitting TRBD2. The trim removed 4 bases at V and 2 bases at J, leaving 6 bases unmatched. The CDR3 sequence is 15 residues long. Germline V CDR1 and CDR2: SEHNR, FQNEAQ (reference sequence).

This rearrangement joins TRBV2 to TRBJ2-2, with D perhaps given as TRBD1 or TRBD2 (5 bases each). CDR1 and CDR2 from the germline V gene are SNHLY and FYNNEI. The CDR3 sequence is 16 residues long. Deletions cut 0 bases from V and 4 bases from J, with 12 bases between. CDR3 region: CASSEAGTAFTGELFF. The CDR3 DNA is TGTGCCAGCAGTGAAGCAGGGACGGCCTTCACCGGGGAGCTGTTTTTT.

The CDR3 DNA follows: TGTGCCAGCAGCCAAGATCTGGCAGGGGGGATGAACACTGAAGCTTTCTTT. It translates to CASSQDLAGGMNTEAFF. This chain links TRBV4-2 with TRBJ1-1; TRBD1 agrees at 7 bases. CDR3 length equals 17 residues. CDR1 is LGHNA, CDR2 YNFKEQ, per germline. Trimming removed 0 bases from V and 0 bases from J; junction bases left unmatched: 7.

A word on this clone: An end of the junction does not agree with germline; a read error may underlie this. This chain joins TRBV6-5 and TRBJ1-2, with D possibly matching TRBD1 (5 bases). Looked up from germline, CDR1 is MNHEY and CDR2 is SVGAGI. The CDR3 is 15 residues long. Here the CDR3 DNA reads TGTGCCAGCAGTTACTCCAAAGGCCAGGGCTATAGCTACACCTTC. Protein sequence: CASSYSKGQGYSYTF.

The CDR3 DNA sequence: TGTGCCAGCTCCAAAGAGGCGGGAGGAACCACCGGGGAGCTGTTTTTT. Amino acid sequence: CASSKEAGGTTGELFF. The genes are TRBV6-4 and TRBJ2-2; 8 nucleotides align to TRBD2. J lost 4 bases, V lost 8 bases, and 12 bases had no gene match. The CDR3 consists of 16 residues. CDR1 is MRHNA, CDR2 SNTAGT, per germline.

Concerning this clone: Other DNA sequences within the sample encode an identical CDR3. The V and J genes are TRBV11-2 and TRBJ2-7; 10 bases line up with TRBD2. CDR1 and CDR2 from the germline V gene are SGHAT and FQNNGV. The CDR3 consists of 15 residues. J gave up 4 bases and V 2 bases, and 5 bases lay outside the gene matches. In DNA form, the CDR3 reads TGTGCCAGCAGCTTAATGGCTAGCGGGAGTTACGAGCAGTACTTC. This sequence encodes CASSLMASGSYEQYF.

The count of this clone is one. The gene calls are TRBV9 and TRBJ1-4; D remains unclear. V dropped 0 bases and J dropped 4 bases, with 7 bases sitting between them. The CDR3 extends over 14 amino acids. Looked up from germline, CDR1 is SGDLS and CDR2 is YYNGEE. CDR3 loop: CASSVGRSNEKLFF. The CDR3 DNA reads as TGTGCCAGCAGCGTAGGCAGGAGTAATGAAAAACTGTTTTTT.